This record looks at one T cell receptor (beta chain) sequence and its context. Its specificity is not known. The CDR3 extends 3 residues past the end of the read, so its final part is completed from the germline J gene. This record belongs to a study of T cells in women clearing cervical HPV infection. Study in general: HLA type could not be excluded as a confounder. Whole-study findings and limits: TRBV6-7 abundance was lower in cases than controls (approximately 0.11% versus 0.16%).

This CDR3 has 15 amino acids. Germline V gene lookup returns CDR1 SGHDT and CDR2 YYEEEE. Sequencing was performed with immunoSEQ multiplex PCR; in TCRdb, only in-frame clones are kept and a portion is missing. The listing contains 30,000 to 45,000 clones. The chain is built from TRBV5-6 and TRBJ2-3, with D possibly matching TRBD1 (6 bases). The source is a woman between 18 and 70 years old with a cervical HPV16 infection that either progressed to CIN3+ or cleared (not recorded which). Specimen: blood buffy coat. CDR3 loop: CASSWKQGYQETQYF. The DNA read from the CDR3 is TGTGCCAGCAGCTGGAAGCAGGGGTACCAAGAGACG.